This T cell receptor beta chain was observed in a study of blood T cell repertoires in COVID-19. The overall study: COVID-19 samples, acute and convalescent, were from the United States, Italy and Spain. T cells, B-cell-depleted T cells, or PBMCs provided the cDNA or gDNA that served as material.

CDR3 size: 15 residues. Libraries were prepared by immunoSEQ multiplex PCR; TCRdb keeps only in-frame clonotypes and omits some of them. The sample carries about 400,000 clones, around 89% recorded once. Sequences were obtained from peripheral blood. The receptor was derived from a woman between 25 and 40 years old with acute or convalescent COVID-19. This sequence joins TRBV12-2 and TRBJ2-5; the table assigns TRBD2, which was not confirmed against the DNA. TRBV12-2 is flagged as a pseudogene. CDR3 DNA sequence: TGTGCAAGTCGCTTAAAGGGACTAGCGGCAGAGACCCAGTACTTC. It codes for CASRLKGLAAETQYF.